This T cell receptor beta chain is from a study of cytomegalovirus exposure and HLA in healthy donors. Findings and limits, study-wide: In a later analysis, a missense DCLRE1C variant was linked to TCR beta V- and J-gene trimming. The later analysis indicated that the majority of CMV-associated TCR beta chains appeared HLA-restricted. In vitro confirmation showed a few CMV-associated chains to be CMV antigen specific.

The study ran its PCR with 60 Vbeta and 13 Jbeta primers. Assay used: immunoSEQ multiplex PCR; TCRdb lists only in-frame clones, some missing. The sample shows around 210,000 clones, roughly 77% of them seen only once. A word on this clone: Its cognate antigen is unknown.

This CDR3 is 13 amino acids long. Unmatched junction bases numbered 7, after V lost 8 bases and J lost 10 bases. Germline loops: CDR1 SNHLY, CDR2 FYNNEI. The sample consisted of PBMCs. V gene TRBV2 combines with J gene TRBJ1-6, with 8 positions matching TRBD1. The TCR was taken from a male donor in good health and CMV-seropositive. The CDR3 sequence: CASLSQGASPLHF. As DNA, the CDR3 is TGTGCCAGCCTTTCCCAGGGGGCATCACCCCTCCACTTT. The entire variable domain, with the rest obtained from reference TRBV2 and TRBJ1-6, is as follows: EPEVTQTPSHQVTQMGQEVILRCVPISNHLYFYWYRQILGQKVEFLVSFYNNEISEKSEIFDDQFSVERPDGSNFTLKIRSTKLEDSAMYFCASLSQGASPLHFGNGTRLTVT.